Reported below is one T cell receptor (beta chain). Its antigen remains unidentified. This sample was included in a study of OX40 agonist ivuxolimab in advanced cancers. Repertoires were generated with immunoSEQ multiplex PCR, while TCRdb's copy carries only in-frame clones and drops some. This sample yields approximately 70,000 clones, of which around 90% are seen a single time; around 0.5% belongs to the top ten. Germline trimming cut 5 bases from V and 7 bases from J; bases unmatched to any gene: 12. Germline V gene data show CDR1 as SGHTA and CDR2 as FQGNSA. The CDR3 length is 16 residues. Study-wide results and caveats: Clonal expansion by week 6 occurred in CD4+ and CD8+ blood T cells (at 0.1 to 3.0 mg/kg). More expanded clones were found, on average, in CD8+ than in CD4+ T cells.

Excluded were patients having autoimmune disease history or systemic immunosuppression. The rearrangement joins TRBV7-2 to TRBJ2-1, with 9 bases lining up with TRBD1. This specimen consisted of CD4+ or CD8+ T cells sorted from blood, obtained in a trial of the OX40 agonist ivuxolimab. The sequence was obtained from an adult with an advanced solid tumor such as melanoma, head and neck, liver or kidney cancer. CDR3 loop: CASSQQSGTGWNEQFF. The DNA of the CDR3 is TGTGCCAGCAGCCAACAATCCGGGACAGGGTGGAATGAGCAGTTCTTC.